Listed below are T cell receptor beta chains from one sample, sequenced in a study of T-cell reconstitution after alpha-beta-depleted transplantation in children. In TCRdb, the PCR reads were re-called with MiXCR into one record per CDR3 protein. The sample has approximately 800,000 distinct CDR3 sequences, about 16% seen once. The starting material was PBMCs, mostly from graft donor cells, obtained 360 days after TCRalphabeta/CD19-depleted stem cell transplant. The receptors come from a male patient under 18 who had a stem cell transplant for acute lymphoblastic leukemia, so the T cells may come from the graft donor. The conserved cysteine and the conserved F or W are not part of the CDR3 here.

v_gene: TRBV5-1
j_gene: TRBJ1-2
CDR3aa: ASSARDSTNYGYT

v_gene: TRBV27
j_gene: TRBJ2-7
CDR3aa: ASSFLAGELYEQY

v_gene: TRBV11-2
j_gene: TRBJ2-1
CDR3aa: ASSPTGRNEQF

v_gene: TRBV29-1
j_gene: TRBJ1-5
CDR3aa: SACTGQGDQPQH

v_gene: TRBV9
j_gene: TRBJ2-7
CDR3aa: ASSATGLANEQY

v_gene: TRBV5-1
j_gene: TRBJ2-2
CDR3aa: ASSLTTRDTGELF

v_gene: TRBV29-1
j_gene: TRBJ1-1
CDR3aa: SVGFTEAF

v_gene: TRBV19
j_gene: TRBJ2-2
CDR3aa: AASGASGELF

v_gene: TRBV27
j_gene: TRBJ1-1
CDR3aa: ASSSEGSEAF

v_gene: TRBV3-1
j_gene: TRBJ2-7
CDR3aa: ASSDYSYRGAYEQY

v_gene: TRBV15
j_gene: TRBJ2-7
CDR3aa: ATSRDWNAESYEQY

v_gene: TRBV10-3
j_gene: TRBJ2-2
CDR3aa: AISENSVTGELF

v_gene: TRBV4-2
j_gene: TRBJ2-1
CDR3aa: ASSQEGDSGGNNEQF

v_gene: TRBV12-3/TRBV12-4
j_gene: TRBJ2-5
CDR3aa: ASSLHPGGSETQY

v_gene: TRBV5-1
j_gene: TRBJ2-5
CDR3aa: ATSGHPQETQY

v_gene: TRBV19
j_gene: TRBJ1-5
CDR3aa: ASSTYRDSNQPQH

v_gene: TRBV12-3/TRBV12-4
j_gene: TRBJ2-1
CDR3aa: ASSPGGYSYNEQF

v_gene: TRBV20-1
j_gene: TRBJ2-1
CDR3aa: SVTPYEQF

v_gene: TRBV29-1
j_gene: TRBJ1-6
CDR3aa: SVEDREGSPLH

v_gene: TRBV24-1
j_gene: TRBJ2-1
CDR3aa: ATSKGDRDLAGPYNEQF

v_gene: TRBV7-3
j_gene: TRBJ2-2
CDR3aa: ASSLRGTDYTGELF

v_gene: TRBV9
j_gene: TRBJ2-7
CDR3aa: ASSVSPYSSYEQY

v_gene: TRBV29-1
j_gene: TRBJ1-5
CDR3aa: SVGLPGFGEPQH

v_gene: TRBV27
j_gene: TRBJ2-7
CDR3aa: ASSRESAYEQY

v_gene: TRBV5-1
j_gene: TRBJ2-1
CDR3aa: ASSPGTSGTRGDEQF

v_gene: TRBV6-1
j_gene: TRBJ2-7
CDR3aa: ASSKADRTYEQY

v_gene: TRBV15
j_gene: TRBJ2-7
CDR3aa: ATSREGDSFSSYEQY

v_gene: TRBV5-1
j_gene: TRBJ2-3
CDR3aa: ASSRPGLVEGGPHLNTQY

v_gene: TRBV2
j_gene: TRBJ2-7
CDR3aa: ASIANSYEQY

v_gene: TRBV5-1
j_gene: TRBJ1-1
CDR3aa: ASSLAEVVNTEAF

v_gene: TRBV12-3/TRBV12-4
j_gene: TRBJ2-7
CDR3aa: ASSSGQGFYEQY

v_gene: TRBV29-1
j_gene: TRBJ2-3
CDR3aa: SAIAGSTDTQY